This TCR beta chain is drawn from a study of cytotoxic CD8 clonotypes in ibrutinib-treated CLL. V was pared by 3 bases and J by 2 bases, with 16 bases between. This CDR3 spans 15 amino acids. The germline V gene encodes CDR1 GTSNPN and CDR2 SVGIG (reference sequence). The assay was immunoSEQ multiplex PCR, and TCRdb's table has in-frame clones only and misses some. The sample lists approximately 130,000 clones; roughly 80% were seen once. This clonotype originated in a human donor with chronic lymphocytic leukemia. Sequencing used PBMCs, obtained after 24 months of ibrutinib treatment. V is TRBV30 and J is TRBJ1-1, with D possibly TRBD1 on 6 matching bases. CDR3 DNA sequence: TGTGCCTGGAGATCCATACAGGGACTTAACACTGAAGCTTTCTTT. This encodes CAWRSIQGLNTEAFF.